The clone carrying this T cell receptor beta chain was counted between two and nine times. Antigen unknown. The sample originates from a study of T cell repertoires in cytomegalovirus infection. Study in general: Used in the study were CMV epitopes, some recently identified and HLA-C-restricted, others well-studied and HLA-B-restricted.

CDR1 is SGHRS and CDR2 is YFSETQ in the germline V gene. The CDR3 has 16 residues. V shed 5 bases and J 5 bases; nucleotides not matched to a gene: 9. TCRdb re-called the reads through MiXCR, storing one row per CDR3 protein. The sample has hundreds of thousands of distinct CDR3 sequences, approximately 32% seen once. The J gene is TRBJ2-5, the V gene TRBV5-1; TRBD2 aligns across 13 bases. Sequencing used cultured CD8+ T cells from PBMCs, obtained from culture after CMV antigen stimulation. This TCR was sampled from a human donor in good health (CMV status not recorded). Some clones in this sample may be carry-over from other donors' samples. The CDR3 spells CASSYEMGLAGETQYF. The CDR3 DNA reads TGCGCCAGCAGTTACGAGATGGGACTAGCGGGGGAGACCCAGTACTTC.